The following is a T cell receptor beta chain sequence with its context. Its antigen is undetermined. Researchers made TCR beta libraries via UMI-labeled 5' RACE. TCRdb re-called the 5' RACE reads and shows each CDR3 protein once, DNA omitted. The specimen's table records around 4,900 distinct CDR3 sequences. This specimen comes from a study of human CD8 memory T cell subsets. Overall study findings and caveats: Precursor exhausted T cells shared very few clonotypes with stem-like memory T cells. A similarly high level of diversity characterized stem-like memory and precursor exhausted T cells, unlike effector memory cells.

PBMC were sourced from healthy-donor buffy coats. By negative magnetic separation, total CD8+ T cells were enriched. Germline V CDR1 and CDR2: LNHNV, YYDKDF (reference sequence). CDR3 length equals 15 residues. Input material: CD8+ T cells from PBMCs. V gene TRBV15 combines with J gene TRBJ2-3; the TCRdb D gene call, TRBD2, has no DNA to confirm it. The receptor's source is a human donor in good health. The chain's CDR3 is CATSSVGGGTDTQYF.